The clone carrying this T cell receptor beta chain was seen once. Its antigen is currently unknown. This entry comes from a study of pediatric ulcerative colitis. Findings of the study overall: This repertoire reflects total lymphocytes rather than subpopulations like regulatory T cells.

During colonoscopy, one to two rectal pinch biopsies were collected. Profiling relied on immunoSEQ multiplex PCR, and the TCRdb table lists in-frame clones only, not all of them. The data contain approximately 37,000 clones, roughly four fifths of them singletons. The CDR3 consists of 12 residues. CDR1 is MNHNS, CDR2 SASEGT, per germline. V was cut by 7 bases and J by 0 bases, with 7 bases left in between. Sequenced sample: gut tissue. The clonotype originates from a boy younger than 18 with severe ulcerative colitis. The chain employs TRBV6-1 and TRBJ2-7; D is ambiguous. DNA of the CDR3: TGTGCCAGCACGAAGCCCTCCTACGAGCAGTACTTC. It translates to CASTKPSYEQYF.